This passage covers 9 T cell receptor beta chains from one sample sequenced in a study of cytomegalovirus exposure and HLA in healthy donors. The PCR employed 60 Vbeta primers together with 13 Jbeta primers. TCRdb's table, derived via immunoSEQ multiplex PCR, lists solely in-frame clones and lacks some. The sample holds 150,000 to 200,000 clones, around 80% seen once. Sequenced material: PBMCs. The receptors derive from a woman between 45 and 60 years old in good health and CMV-seronegative.

The rearrangement uses TRBV4-3 and TRBJ1-1; a weak D match, TRBD1 (5 bases). Per germline, CDR1 LGHNA and CDR2 YSLEER. This CDR3 region has 15 residues. The germline V and J ends were trimmed by 3 bases and 6 bases, with 17 bases remaining between them. In DNA, the CDR3 is TGCGCCAGCAGCCAGGGATTGGGAGGGGCCTCTGAAGCTTTCTTT. It codes for CASSQGLGGASEAFF.

The V and J genes are TRBV11-2 and TRBJ2-1; 10 bases agree with TRBD2. The CDR3 runs 16 residues. Germline CDR1 is SGHAT and CDR2 is FQNNGV. The V and J ends lost 4 bases and 5 bases, in that order; junction bases with no gene match: 8. CDR3 DNA: TGTGCCAGCAGCTCCCGGGCTAGCGGGGGAAACAATGAGCAGTTCTTC. Protein product: CASSSRASGGNNEQFF. Supplemented by reference TRBV11-2 and TRBJ2-1, the full variable domain reads EAGVAQSPRYKIIEKRQSVAFWCNPISGHATLYWYQQILGQGPKLLIQFQNNGVVDDSQLPKDRFSAERLKGVDSTLKIQPAKLEDSAVYLCASSSRASGGNNEQFFGPGTRLTVL.

This clone was found once. V and J are TRBV30 and TRBJ2-5; 11 nucleotides match TRBD2. The CDR3 runs 14 residues. Germline CDR1 reads GTSNPN; CDR2 reads SVGIG (reference sequence). V shed 2 bases and J 6 bases; nucleotides not matched to a gene: 5. CDR3 bases: TGTGCCTGGAGTTCCCTAGCGGGGGGTCAGACCCAGTACTTC. This encodes CAWSSLAGGQTQYF.

The chain employs TRBV6-1 and TRBJ2-1; 13 nucleotides agree with TRBD2. Germline CDR1 is MNHNS and CDR2 is SASEGT. CDR3 length: 17 residues. The V segment lost 2 bases and the J segment 4 bases; nucleotides outside the gene matches: 5. The CDR3 DNA reads as TGTGCCAGCAGTGAACTACTAGCGGGGGGGCCATACAATGAGCAGTTCTTC. Its translation is CASSELLAGGPYNEQFF.

The chain joins TRBV5-6 to TRBJ2-1, with a weak D call TRBD2 (6 bases). V gave up 3 bases and J gave up 7 bases, with 17 bases separating them. The CDR3 has 15 residues. CDR1 is SGHDT and CDR2 is YYEEEE in the germline V gene. CDR3 coding DNA: TGTGCCAGCAGCTCCCGGGGGAACGGGCAGAATGAGCAGTTCTTC. As protein: CASSSRGNGQNEQFF.

The chain carries TRBV27 and TRBJ2-1, with no clear D. The V end lost 2 bases, the J end lost 0 bases, and 17 bases lay between the germline ends. Germline-derived CDR1 and CDR2 are MNHEY and SMNVEV (reference sequence). The CDR3 covers 18 residues. The CDR3 reads CASSLALRLASSYNEQFF. CDR3 sequence (DNA): TGTGCCAGCAGTTTAGCCCTCAGACTGGCGAGCTCCTACAATGAGCAGTTCTTC.

This clone was observed a few times. This chain joins TRBV5-8 and TRBJ1-6; no definite D call. This CDR3 spans 15 amino acids. Germline loops: CDR1 SGHTS, CDR2 YDEGEE. Deletions cut 2 bases from V and 0 bases from J, with 6 bases between. The CDR3 sequence is CASSFRGSYNSPLHF. DNA of the CDR3: TGTGCCAGCAGCTTCAGAGGCTCCTATAATTCACCCCTCCACTTT.

The chain uses TRBV19 and TRBJ1-5, with no clear D. Trimming took 11 bases from V and 1 from J, leaving 12 bases between them. The CDR3 totals 13 residues. Germline V gives CDR1 LNHDA, CDR2 SQIVND (reference sequence). The CDR3 DNA reads as TGTGCCCAGTGGGCGAGAAGCAATCAGCCCCAGCATTTT. Translated, it gives CAQWARSNQPQHF.

The chain uses TRBV27 and TRBJ1-6; 7 bases are a match to TRBD1. Germline loops: CDR1 MNHEY, CDR2 SMNVEV (reference sequence). V shed 3 bases and J 8 bases; nucleotides not matched to a gene: 7. This CDR3 has 15 amino acids. CDR3 DNA sequence: TGTGCCAGCAGTTTCGTCCAGGGGGTGGATTCACCCCTCCACTTT. This gives the protein CASSFVQGVDSPLHF.